The rows below give T cell receptor beta chains drawn from one sample of a study of blood T cell repertoires in COVID-19. The data were produced by immunoSEQ multiplex PCR, yet TCRdb's version contains in-frame clones alone and is incomplete. The repertoire holds about 130,000 clones, more than 70% seen once, with around 10% in the top ten. The material sequenced was peripheral blood. These receptors were taken from a man between 50 and 59 years old with acute or convalescent COVID-19. The CDR3 runs from the conserved cysteine through the conserved F or W. Fields, in order: V gene, D gene, clone size, J gene, CDR3 DNA, CDR3 protein. A D gene is named only where the DNA matches it firmly. Some rows mark clone size as missing; the rest say once, few, many or name a class of expanded clone.

>TRBV7-9|.|once|TRBJ2-5
TGTGCCAGCAGCTTCCAGGGCGGCGGTGAGACCCAGTACTTC
CASSFQGGGETQYF
>TRBV6-5|.|.|TRBJ2-1
TGTGCCAGCAGTTCCCAGGTCGGTGAGCAGTTCTTC
CASSSQVGEQFF
>TRBV5-8|TRBD1|.|TRBJ2-4
TGTGCCAGCAGCCTGACAGGGGGTATGGGGAACATTCAGTACTTC
CASSLTGGMGNIQYF
>TRBV5-1|.|.|TRBJ2-1
TGCGCCACCACGGAGGGTGGCGGGACGAACAATGAGCAGTTCTTC
CATTEGGGTNNEQFF
>TRBV6-5|.|.|TRBJ1-5
TGTGCCAGCAGGGGCAGCACCCGTAATCAGCCCCAGCATTTT
CASRGSTRNQPQHF
>TRBV5-4|TRBD1|.|TRBJ2-5
TGTGCCAGCGGGGGAGAACAGGGGCGGGAGACCCAGTACTTC
CASGGEQGRETQYF
>TRBV3-1/TRBV3-2|TRBD2|once|TRBJ2-2
TGTGCCAGCAGCCAACTCAGCGGGGGGGCTTTAGGCGGGGAGCTGTTTTTT
CASSQLSGGALGGELFF
>TRBV10-2|TRBD2|.|TRBJ2-7
TGCGCCAGCAGTGAGTCCAGCGGGATGGCCTACGAGCAGTACTTC
CASSESSGMAYEQYF
>TRBV18|TRBD1|.|TRBJ1-1
TGTGCCAGCTCCGCCGGACAGGCACCGAACACTGAAGCTTTCTTT
CASSAGQAPNTEAFF
>TRBV5-4|.|.|TRBJ1-6
TGTGCCAGCAGCTTGGACTCGGGGGTGACGAGTTCACCCCTCCACTTT
CASSLDSGVTSSPLHF
>TRBV2|.|.|TRBJ1-2
TGTGCCGGGGGAGGAACAAACTATGGCTACACCTTC
CAGGGTNYGYTF
>TRBV10-3|.|.|TRBJ1-5
TGTGCCATCAGTGTCTCACAGGGACAGCCCCAGCATTTT
CAISVSQGQPQHF
>TRBV5-5|TRBD1|.|TRBJ1-6
TGTGCCAGCCACCGGACAGGGGGTTCTTATTCACCCCTCCACTTT
CASHRTGGSYSPLHF
>TRBV28|.|.|TRBJ1-2
TGTGCCAGCAGTTCATACCTCCTATACACCTTC
CASSSYLLYTF
>TRBV6-5|.|few|TRBJ2-7
TGTGCCAGCAGCTCAGAACTAGGAGAGTACGAGCAGTACTTC
CASSSELGEYEQYF
>TRBV7-9|TRBD2|.|TRBJ2-3
TGTGCCAGCAGCTTACTTACTAGCGGATCAGATACGCAGTATTTT
CASSLLTSGSDTQYF
>TRBV2|TRBD2|.|TRBJ2-3
TGTGCCAGCAAACGAGCGGGAGGGGCAGATACGCAGTATTTT
CASKRAGGADTQYF
>TRBV11-2|.|.|TRBJ1-5
TGTGCCAGCAGCAGCGGGTTGAATCAGCCCCAGCATTTT
CASSSGLNQPQHF
>TRBV6-5|TRBD1|.|TRBJ1-2
TGTGCCAGCAGTAAGGACAGGAACTATGGCTACACCTTC
CASSKDRNYGYTF
>TRBV18|.|.|TRBJ2-5
TGTGCCAGCTCTTTTTTCAGACAAGAGACCCAGTACTTC
CASSFFRQETQYF
>TRBV5-6|.|.|TRBJ1-1
TGTGCCAGCACCAGGGGAGATCGTCGGAGCACTGAAGCTTTCTTT
CASTRGDRRSTEAFF
>TRBV3-1/TRBV3-2|TRBD1|.|TRBJ1-3
TGTGCCAGCAGCCCCTCAGGGACAGCTGGAAACACCATATATTTT
CASSPSGTAGNTIYF
>TRBV5-1|TRBD1|.|TRBJ1-6
TGCGCCAGCAGCTTGTCGGGGACAGATAATTCACCCCTCCACTTT
CASSLSGTDNSPLHF
>TRBV19|.|.|TRBJ2-2
TGTGCCAGTACGCCCGTAGTGAGCACCGGGGAGCTGTTTTTT
CASTPVVSTGELFF
>TRBV28|.|.|TRBJ1-2
TGTGCCAGCACCGAGAATTTCCTCTATGGCTACACCTTC
CASTENFLYGYTF
>TRBV14|TRBD1|.|TRBJ1-2
TGTGCCAGCAGCCAGACGGGACAGGGGACCTATGGCTACACCTTC
CASSQTGQGTYGYTF
>TRBV6-5|TRBD1|.|TRBJ1-6
TGTGCCAGCAGAAGGACAGGCCAAGTTTCACCCCTCCACTTT
CASRRTGQVSPLHF
>TRBV20-1|TRBD1|few|TRBJ2-3
TGCAGTGCTAGTCTTCTCCAGGGGGCAACCACAGATACGCAGTATTTT
CSASLLQGATTDTQYF
>TRBV6-5|TRBD1|.|TRBJ2-1
TGTGCCAGCATTTTGACAGGGACCTACAATGAGCAGTTCTTC
CASILTGTYNEQFF
>TRBV27|.|few|TRBJ1-5
TGTGCCAGCAGTTCGGAGGGCCAACAGCCCCAGCATTTT
CASSSEGQQPQHF
>TRBV19|.|once|TRBJ1-1
TGTGCCAGTATGGGGCAGACGAACACTGAAGCTTTCTTT
CASMGQTNTEAFF
>TRBV28|TRBD2|.|TRBJ2-1
TGTGCCAGCGTAAAAGCGGGATCATACAATGAGCAGTTCTTC
CASVKAGSYNEQFF
>TRBV7-2|.|few|TRBJ1-2
TGTGCCAGCACCCCGCTCAGGGACTATGGCTACACCTTC
CASTPLRDYGYTF